These 24 T cell receptor beta chains share one sample of origin, sequenced in a study of Ad26.COV2.S vaccination and SARS-CoV-2 variants. Repertoires were generated with immunoSEQ multiplex PCR, while TCRdb's copy carries only in-frame clones and drops some. The sample includes some 290,000 clones, more than 70% of them seen just once. The treatment: around 19 received Ad26.COV2.S at low or high dose, single or two shots; about 5 received placebo; per-sample allocation not given. Day 63 after the first vaccine or placebo injection was the time point for sampling. The sequenced sample was peripheral blood, obtained in a trial of Ad26.COV2.S vaccine versus placebo. Receptors originate from a person aged 18-60 years who received the Ad26.COV2.S COVID-19 vaccine or a placebo.

The V gene is TRBV2, the J gene TRBJ1-6; no firm D call. Trimming shortened V by 3 bases and J by 12 bases, and 12 bases separated the two germline ends. The length of the CDR3 is 13 residues. Germline V gene lookup returns CDR1 SNHLY and CDR2 FYNNEI. CDR3 nucleotides: TGTGCCAGCAGTGAGAGCCACCCAGGACCCCTCCACTTT. Translation gives CASSESHPGPLHF.

This clone occurred a few times. The J gene is TRBJ1-2, the V gene TRBV3-1 (or the pseudogene TRBV3-2), with TRBD1 matching 7 bases. This CDR3 contains 15 residues. Germline CDR1 and CDR2: LGHDT and YNNKEL (reference sequence). V dropped 4 bases and J dropped 3; count of bases not matched to a gene: 8. The CDR3 DNA is TGTGCCAGCAGCCCTACCAACAGGGGCGACTATGGCTACACCTTC. As protein: CASSPTNRGDYGYTF.

This clone was seen just once. This chain connects TRBV6-5 to TRBJ1-4; no firm D call. Germline CDR1 is MNHEY and CDR2 is SVGAGI. Trimming took 4 bases from V and 0 from J, leaving 6 bases between them. The CDR3 spans 14 residues. CDR3 in amino acids: CASSLSATNEKLFF. In DNA form, the CDR3 reads TGTGCCAGCAGTTTATCAGCAACTAATGAAAAACTGTTTTTT.

This clone showed up just a few times. This chain uses TRBV6-2 or TRBV6-3 with TRBJ1-2, with a weak D call TRBD1 (5 bases). This CDR3 spans 15 amino acids. Per germline, CDR1 MNHEY and CDR2 SVGEGT. The V gene lost 0 bases and the J gene lost 6 bases, with 14 bases spanning the gap. CDR3 amino acids: CASSYSTGARDGYTF. CDR3 in DNA: TGTGCCAGCAGTTACTCGACCGGGGCCCGCGATGGCTACACCTTC.

CDR3 region: CASSFKSTGLEDIQYF. For the CDR3, the DNA is TGTGCCAGCAGCTTCAAATCGACAGGGTTGGAAGACATTCAGTACTTC. The gene calls are TRBV11-2 and TRBJ2-4; TRBD1 aligns across 7 bases. Germline lookup yields CDR1 SGHAT and CDR2 FQNNGV. The V and J ends lost 3 bases and 8 bases, in that order; junction bases with no gene match: 13. The CDR3 totals 16 residues.

V is TRBV9 and J is TRBJ1-1; D may be TRBD1 (5 bases). Trimming pared 7 bases from V and 4 bases from J, leaving 11 bases between. Germline values: CDR1 SGDLS, CDR2 YYNGEE. This CDR3 region has 12 residues. CDR3 nucleotides: TGTGCCAGCGGCGGGGGGAGCACTGAAGCTTTCTTT. Residues: CASGGGSTEAFF.

The chain recombines TRBV7-2 with TRBJ2-3; D is possibly TRBD1 (6 bases). CDR1 is SGHTA, CDR2 FQGNSA, per germline. The CDR3 has 15 residues. Trimming shortened V by 5 bases and J by 1 base, and 13 bases separated the two germline ends. CDR3 protein: CASSPQGIGTDTQYF. The DNA of the CDR3 is TGTGCCAGCAGCCCACAGGGAATAGGCACAGATACGCAGTATTTT. Full variable domain (remainder filled in from reference TRBV7-2 and TRBJ2-3): GAGVSQSPSNKVTEKGKDVELRCDPISGHTALYWYRQSLGQGLEFLIYFQGNSAPDKSGLPSDRFSAERTGGSVSTLTIQRTQQEDSAVYLCASSPQGIGTDTQYFGPGTRLTVL.

The CDR3 protein is CASRRGGDTEAFF. CDR3 bases: TGTGCCAGCAGACGAGGGGGGGACACTGAAGCTTTCTTT. The V gene is TRBV2, the J gene TRBJ1-1; a possible D gene is TRBD1 (6 bases). V lost 6 bases and J 3 bases, leaving 11 bases between the germline ends. Germline V lookup: CDR1 SNHLY, CDR2 FYNNEI. The CDR3 is made up of 13 amino acids.

The chain combines TRBV18 with TRBJ2-1, with 11 bases matching TRBD2. The CDR3 runs 17 residues. Losses at the gene ends were 3 bases for V and 2 bases for J; bases not matched to a gene: 6. CDR1 and CDR2 from the germline V gene are KGHSH and LQKENI. CDR3 coding DNA: TGTGCCAGCTCACCCCCCTTTAGCGGGGGGGCCTACAATGAGCAGTTCTTC. Protein: CASSPPFSGGAYNEQFF.

V usage is TRBV7-2 and J usage is TRBJ1-5, with D possibly matching TRBD1 (6 bases). This CDR3 region has 15 residues. The germline V and J ends were trimmed by 1 base and 4 bases, with 11 bases remaining between them. Germline values: CDR1 SGHTA, CDR2 FQGNSA. Here the CDR3 DNA reads TGTGCCAGCAGCTTAGAAGGAACAGGGAATCAGCCCCAGCATTTT. Amino acids: CASSLEGTGNQPQHF.

CDR3 sequence: CASSPSGGVEQFF. Written as DNA, the CDR3 is TGTGCCAGCAGCCCGAGCGGGGGGGTTGAGCAGTTCTTC. The chain combines TRBV6-1 with TRBJ2-1, with TRBD2 matching 10 bases. The ends lost 6 bases at V and 9 bases at J; junction bases unmatched: 5. Germline V gene sequence: CDR1 MNHNS, CDR2 SASEGT. The CDR3 is made up of 13 amino acids.

The V gene is TRBV28, the J gene TRBJ1-2, with 7 positions matching TRBD1. The germline V gene encodes CDR1 MDHEN and CDR2 SYDVKM. After removal of 5 bases from V and 7 bases from J, the junction contained 16 bases not matched to a gene. This CDR3 is built from 16 residues. CDR3 DNA: TGTGCCAGCAGTCTAATAAACCCGACAGGGATGGGTGGCTACACCTTC. Protein sequence: CASSLINPTGMGGYTF.

This rearrangement joins TRBV5-4 to TRBJ1-4, with a tentative D call TRBD1 (6 bases). Trimming removed 0 bases from V and 4 bases from J, with 7 bases in between. The CDR3 consists of 14 residues. Germline V CDR1 and CDR2: SGHNT, YYREEE (reference sequence). The CDR3 protein is CASSLDRVNEKLFF. The CDR3 DNA reads TGTGCCAGCAGCTTGGACAGGGTTAATGAAAAACTGTTTTTT.

This clone showed up just once. The gene calls are TRBV2 and TRBJ2-1, with 10 bases lining up with TRBD2. Per the germline V gene, CDR1 is SNHLY and CDR2 is FYNNEI. The V gene end was trimmed by 10 bases and the J gene end by 1 base; junction bases not matched to a gene: 10. This CDR3 spans 16 amino acids. CDR3 coding DNA: TGTGCCATCACCAAGAGCGGGGGGGTGTCCTACAATGAGCAGTTCTTC. It encodes CAITKSGGVSYNEQFF.

J is TRBJ2-7 and V is TRBV5-1; D unclear. The CDR3 covers 16 residues. Trimming shortened V by 0 bases and J by 0 bases, and 13 bases separated the two germline ends. CDR1 and CDR2 (germline): SGHRS, YFSETQ. The CDR3: CASSLAPMGSSYEQYF. CDR3 DNA: TGCGCCAGCAGCTTGGCCCCCATGGGTAGCTCCTACGAGCAGTACTTC.

The chain carries TRBV7-2 and TRBJ1-2; D is perhaps TRBD1 (6 bases). V gave up 1 base and J gave up 7 bases, with 13 bases separating them. Per the germline V gene, CDR1 is SGHTA and CDR2 is FQGNSA. This CDR3 is 14 amino acids long. Here the CDR3 reads CASSLGTGRAGYTF. CDR3 nucleotides: TGTGCCAGCAGCTTAGGTACAGGGCGCGCTGGCTACACCTTC.

The J gene is TRBJ1-2, the V gene TRBV3-1 (or the pseudogene TRBV3-2), with 10 bases matching TRBD1. V lost 5 bases and J lost 5; bases outside the gene matches: 8. CDR3 length: 15 amino acids. Germline CDR1 LGHDT, CDR2 YNNKEL (reference sequence). CDR3 region: CASSSRTGGGYGYTF. The CDR3 DNA is TGTGCCAGCAGCTCTCGGACAGGGGGAGGGTATGGCTACACCTTC.

The J gene is TRBJ1-5, the V gene TRBV30, with D unclear. CDR1 is GTSNPN, CDR2 SVGIG, per germline (reference sequence). This CDR3 is 14 amino acids long. V lost 3 bases and J 1 base, leaving 10 bases between the germline ends. The chain's CDR3 is CAWSAAGSNQPQHF. CDR3 in DNA: TGTGCCTGGAGCGCAGCGGGGAGCAATCAGCCCCAGCATTTT.

This clone has only a few counts. This chain connects TRBV15 to TRBJ2-3; D possibly corresponds to TRBD2 (6 bases). The CDR3 runs 12 residues. Germline loops: CDR1 LNHNV, CDR2 YYDKDF (reference sequence). Trimming removed 6 bases at V and 7 bases at J, with 11 bases between. CDR3 protein: CATRGGDNTQYF. The CDR3 nucleotides read TGTGCCACCAGGGGCGGGGATAATACGCAGTATTTT.

V is TRBV6-2 or TRBV6-3 and J is TRBJ1-1; D not resolved. Germline-derived CDR1 and CDR2 are MNHEY and SVGEGT. V lost 6 bases to trimming and J lost 5 bases, with 13 bases between them. This CDR3 has 13 amino acids. CDR3 loop: CASSPREGTEAFF. As DNA, the CDR3 is TGTGCCAGCAGCCCCCGGGAGGGAACTGAAGCTTTCTTT.

The chain uses TRBV21-1 and TRBJ2-1; the table's D call TRBD2 went unverified against the DNA. TRBV21-1 is reported as a pseudogene. This CDR3 has 15 residues. The CDR3: CASSIEGGASDEQFF. In nucleotides, the CDR3 is TGTGCCAGCAGCATCGAAGGGGGGGCTAGCGATGAGCAGTTCTTC.

The gene calls are TRBV7-8 and TRBJ1-4; D uncertain. CDR1 is SGHVS, CDR2 FQNEAQ, per germline. V was trimmed by 4 bases and J by 7 bases, leaving 19 bases between them. CDR3 size: 16 residues. Here the CDR3 DNA reads TGTGCCAGCAGCTCAGTCCTTTCACGGCAAGCTGAAAAACTGTTTTTT. This sequence encodes CASSSVLSRQAEKLFF.

This clone was seen many times. The V call is TRBV6-2 or TRBV6-3, the J call TRBJ2-7; D unresolved. Germline V gives CDR1 MNHEY, CDR2 SVGEGT. The ends were cut back, 3 bases at V and 2 bases at J, with 14 bases in the middle. The CDR3 spans 15 residues. For the CDR3, the DNA is TGTGCCAGCAGTTATTCTAGTGACGGCGCCTACGAGCAGTACTTC. Translated: CASSYSSDGAYEQYF.

The chain has TRBV15 and TRBJ2-7; tentatively, D is TRBD2 (5 bases). The V gene lost 0 bases and the J gene lost 6 bases, with 12 bases spanning the gap. The CDR3 covers 14 residues. Germline CDR1 is LNHNV and CDR2 is YYDKDF (reference sequence). CDR3 sequence reads: CATSRDWVSGEQYF. The CDR3, as DNA: TGTGCCACCAGCAGAGATTGGGTAAGCGGCGAGCAGTACTTC.